This T cell receptor beta chain was retrieved from a study of blood T cells in healthy people across ages (dated by TCRdb to the mid-2010s). Study-wide context: In model experiments, roughly one uniquely barcoded TCR beta cDNA molecule per two T cells was captured by template switching. Using deep sequencing normalized with unique cDNA molecular identifiers, the study measured how TCR beta repertoire diversity changes with age. For two donors (one aged 18 to 29 and one aged 80 or older), the study analyzed two additional independent replicas of 1 million unique cDNA reads from the same blood draw. The donors were split into four age groups: young (average around 15 years), middle-aged (roughly 40), aged (roughly 68) and long-lived (under 85).

CDR1 and CDR2 are drawn from the germline V gene (reference sequence): DFQATT, SNEGSKA. Reading from cysteine to phenylalanine, the CDR3 counts 16 amino acids. The CDR3 DNA has 48 bases and is translated from base 1. Here V drops 3 bases and J drops 3 bases, and the junction holds 9 bases not matched to any gene. Turning to this clonotype: Its recognized antigen is unknown. The record has no base qualities; no much larger clone is one base away.

Broader findings and caveats from the paper: Compared with the aged group, more naive CD4+ T cells, fewer expanded clones and increased TCR diversity were shown by the long-lived group, suggesting age selection. Estimates of total diversity from one million sequenced T cells were regarded as lower bounds and underestimates. Observed TCR beta diversity per million T cells fell roughly linearly with age, and a significant reduction was already apparent by age about 38. Because donor CMV infection status was unknown, age-related changes in expanded clonotypes were potentially confounded. Bulk unsorted PBMC profiling prevented conclusive comparison of naive and antigen-experienced compartments. The percentage of naive T cells measured by flow cytometry correlated strongly with observed TCR beta diversity.

Library preparation employed 5' RACE. Sequencing relied on an Illumina HiSeq 2500. The second PCR ran for roughly 7 to 12 cycles and used a J-beta primer mix along with a sample-barcoded 5' primer. A template-switch 5' adaptor carrying 12 random nucleotides introduced a unique molecular identifier onto each TCR beta cDNA molecule. At least 2.5 million CDR3-containing paired-end reads were obtained from each sample. All of the RNA was converted into first-strand cDNA using the Mint cDNA synthesis kit, with a TRBC-specific oligonucleotide serving as the primer. All cDNA was treated with uracil-DNA glycosylase and then went through a first 18-cycle PCR with the universal primers M1SS and BC2_uni_R. In the authors' own workflow: For normalization, 1 million high-quality reads were randomly selected from each sample, with every read carrying a distinct molecular identifier. Reads sharing molecular identifiers were discarded rather than binned into consensus sequences. MiTCR, with a Q25 quality threshold and the strictest error-elimination algorithm, was used for CDR3 identification, clonotype clustering and error correction. Lower-bound total TCR beta diversity was estimated with a nonparametric unseen species model using Euler transformation. TCRdb took the public reads, trimmed them with fastp at Q25, ran MiXCR for clone calling and kept in-frame beta chains. For every CDR3 protein sequence, its rows merge into one entry that carries the most common genes and DNA. Here the V and J calls rest on TCRdb's processing, not on the authors' analysis. This sample has about 800,000 distinct CDR3 sequences in its table, and around 25% of those were observed once. More than 3% of the sample lies in the top ten.

The roughly 39 donors, aged 6 to 90 years, were systemically healthy Caucasian individuals from Russia. Each donor gave approximately 9.3 milliliters of peripheral blood, collected into EDTA-treated Vacutainer tubes. Ficoll-Paque density-gradient centrifugation was used to isolate PBMCs, with at least 6.5 million per sample. Total RNA was extracted from PBMCs with Trizol reagent, with at least 6 micrograms obtained per sample. For every donor, an aliquot of PBMCs went through flow cytometry to measure the percentages of naive CD45RAhigh/CD27high T cells. In addition, the sample was reused for a study of T cells of mothers and their children. Drawing on the second study: The donors were nine systemically healthy Caucasian individuals, made up of three mothers and their six children. cDNA synthesis used all of the extracted RNA, with around 1.5 ug of RNA in each 15 ul reaction. Sample barcodes and 2-4 random nucleotides were added via the M1S primer in the second PCR. Over 8.5 million TCR beta CDR3 reads were obtained for each mother, and around 3 million reads were obtained for each child. In both related and unrelated pairs, thymic selection shapes the output of TCR recombination in a similar way, with inherited differences having only a minor effect. Normalized repertoire overlap was always found to be slightly, but never significantly, higher in related mother-child pairs than in unrelated mother-child pairs. With a sensitivity of 90 to 100 clones per million clonotypes, no persistent microchimeric T cell clones were detected. The study used deep NGS to compare TCR beta repertoires of mothers and children, seeking features distinguishing related mother-child pairs from unrelated individuals. Mothers averaged roughly 36 +/- 4 years of age and children averaged about 10 +/- 4 years. After adapters were ligated using NEBNext reagents, the libraries underwent 100+100 nt paired-end sequencing on an Illumina HiSeq 2000. To prevent cross-contamination, the mother and child libraries were prepared a month apart and were sequenced in separate runs. For each donor, between about 500,000 and 2,200,000 distinct TCR beta clonotypes were identified. Naive TCR beta clonotypes were estimated from low-frequency clonotypes matched to each donor's FACS-determined naive share, without sorting.

This clonotype originated in a boy younger than 18 in good health. The sample was blood. The chain is assembled from TRBV20-1 and TRBJ2-2; TRBD2 aligns with 8 central bases. The DNA reads as follows: TGCAGTGCTAGGTCCACCGGGGGGGCCGACACCGGGGAGCTGTTTTTT. This yields the protein CSARSTGGADTGELFF.